This T cell receptor beta chain is drawn from a study of blood T cell repertoires in COVID-19. Study-level information: T cells, B-cell-depleted T cells, or PBMCs provided the cDNA or gDNA that served as material.

Original analysis: Estimated nucleated cell counts came from reference gene primer amplification. TCRdb's table, derived via immunoSEQ multiplex PCR, lists solely in-frame clones and lacks some. V and J calls and clone size follow that table, whereas D and trimming were derived from the DNA. The table lists roughly 80,000 clones, 70% to 90% of them singletons. Sequences were obtained from peripheral blood. The sequence was obtained from an elderly woman with acute or convalescent COVID-19.

The CDR3 is CASTPWGGTYQETQYF. The CDR3 DNA reads TGTGCCAGCACCCCATGGGGCGGGACGTACCAAGAGACCCAGTACTTC. This chain links TRBV28 with TRBJ2-5, with D perhaps matching TRBD2 (6 bases). This CDR3 is built from 16 residues. Germline lookup yields CDR1 MDHEN and CDR2 SYDVKM. Trimming left V 7 bases short and J 0 bases short, with 18 bases between.